Listed here are 21 T cell receptor beta chains from one sample, sequenced in a study of identical twins. MiXCR, applied by TCRdb to the 5' RACE reads, yields one record per CDR3 protein. Of 690,000 or so distinct CDR3 sequences listed, roughly 8% are singletons. These data also formed part of another study, on yellow fever vaccine responses in identical twins.

The sample was PBMCs. These receptors were collected from a woman aged 18-29 years in good health.

This clonotype was counted a few times. The J gene is TRBJ1-4, the V gene TRBV15; D is ambiguous. Germline CDR1 reads LNHNV; CDR2 reads YYDKDF (reference sequence). There are 13 residues in the CDR3. V was trimmed by 0 bases and J by 13 bases, leaving 12 bases between them. The CDR3 sequence: CATSRDPAEGLFF. The CDR3 DNA sequence: TGTGCCACCAGCAGAGACCCCGCGGAAGGACTGTTTTTT.

This clonotype has a count of ten or more. The CDR3 protein is CASSPFGTGTYEQYF. The CDR3 region has the DNA TGTGCCAGCAGTCCCTTTGGGACAGGGACCTACGAGCAGTACTTC. The chain joins TRBV27 to TRBJ2-7; TRBD1 matches at 9 bases. The J segment lost 2 bases and the V segment lost 5 bases, leaving 7 bases of the junction unmatched. Germline V gene sequence: CDR1 MNHEY, CDR2 SMNVEV (reference sequence). This CDR3 contains 15 residues.

The rearrangement links TRBV6-5 to TRBJ1-5, with a tentative D call TRBD1 (5 bases). CDR1 is MNHEY and CDR2 is SVGAGI in the germline V gene. The CDR3 loop spans 14 amino acids. With 2 bases removed from V and 4 bases from J, the gap between germline ends came to 9 bases. This chain's CDR3 is CASSYGAGNQPQHF. For the CDR3, the DNA is TGTGCCAGCAGTTACGGGGCTGGGAATCAGCCCCAGCATTTT.

The sample holds a few counts of this clonotype. V is TRBV7-2 and J is TRBJ2-3; D may be TRBD1 (6 bases). CDR1 is SGHTA and CDR2 is FQGNSA in the germline V gene. The CDR3 runs 14 residues. V was cut by 1 base and J by 6 bases, with 11 bases left in between. The CDR3 sequence is CASSLVGGQDTQYF. CDR3 DNA sequence: TGTGCCAGCAGCTTAGTAGGAGGACAGGATACGCAGTATTTT.

This clonotype occurred a few times. This sequence joins TRBV3-1 and TRBJ2-7; D gene unclear. This CDR3 spans 13 amino acids. The germline gives CDR1 LGHDT, CDR2 YNNKEL (reference sequence). V lost 3 bases and J lost 4, with 10 bases in between. CDR3 region: CASSQVLEYEQYF. CDR3 DNA: TGTGCCAGCAGCCAGGTACTTGAGTACGAGCAGTACTTC.

This clonotype was seen ten or more times. This chain connects TRBV10-3 to TRBJ2-1, with D possibly being TRBD2 (6 bases). Per the germline V gene, CDR1 is ENHRY and CDR2 is SYGVKD. V lost 3 bases, J lost 7 bases, and 10 bases lay in between. The length of the CDR3 is 13 residues. This CDR3 is CAISDGSPNEQFF. The CDR3 DNA reads TGTGCCATCAGTGACGGGAGCCCTAATGAGCAGTTCTTC.

This clonotype was picked up a small number of times. The gene calls are TRBV25-1 and TRBJ2-4; TRBD1 matches at 7 bases. The CDR3 is 15 residues long. V shed 2 bases and J 1 base; nucleotides not matched to a gene: 2. Germline-derived CDR1 and CDR2 are MGHDK and SYGVNS. The CDR3: CASSEEQGAKNIQYF. CDR3 coding DNA: TGTGCCAGCAGTGAAGAACAGGGGGCCAAAAACATTCAGTACTTC.

This clonotype appeared a few times. This chain connects TRBV27 to TRBJ2-1; perhaps D is TRBD1 or TRBD2 (5 bases each). CDR3 length: 15 amino acids. The germline CDR1 and CDR2 sequences are MNHEY and SMNVEV (reference sequence). The V gene lost 4 bases and the J gene lost 6 bases, with 16 bases spanning the gap. In DNA form, the CDR3 reads TGTGCCAGCAGTTCCCTCAGGGAGTGGGTCAATGAGCAGTTCTTC. Translation: CASSSLREWVNEQFF.

The V gene is TRBV6-1, the J gene TRBJ1-1, with a tentative D call TRBD1 (5 bases). The V and J ends lost 8 bases and 1 base respectively, with 14 bases between them. This CDR3 is 14 amino acids long. CDR1 and CDR2 (germline): MNHNS, SASEGT. The CDR3 coding sequence is TGTGCCAGCTCGGGGCAGCCATCGAACACTGAAGCTTTCTTT. The encoded protein is CASSGQPSNTEAFF.

This clonotype was recorded a few times. The chain combines TRBV19 with TRBJ2-7; 12 nucleotides match TRBD2. The V segment lost 3 bases and the J segment 7 bases; nucleotides outside the gene matches: 13. The CDR3 loop spans 17 amino acids. Looked up from germline, CDR1 is LNHDA and CDR2 is SQIVND (reference sequence). The CDR3 loop is CASSIRTSGVTSNEQYF. In nucleotides, the CDR3 is TGTGCCAGTAGTATCCGGACTAGCGGGGTGACCTCTAATGAGCAGTACTTC.

The chain links TRBV19 to TRBJ2-1; D unclear. Looked up from germline, CDR1 is LNHDA and CDR2 is SQIVND (reference sequence). V lost 2 bases, J lost 9 bases, and 8 bases lay in between. This CDR3 contains 12 residues. CDR3 DNA sequence: TGTGCCAGTAGTATACCCGGGTTTGAGCAGTTCTTC. Protein: CASSIPGFEQFF.

This clonotype came up a few times. The genes are TRBV20-1 and TRBJ1-1, with D possibly being TRBD1 (6 bases). The CDR3 has 15 amino acids. From germline, CDR1 is DFQATT and CDR2 SNEGSKA (reference sequence). V was pared by 6 bases and J by 3 bases, with 20 bases between. CDR3 coding DNA: TGCAGTGCCACGGGGAACCAGGGGAGGGACACTGAAGCTTTCTTT. Its protein is CSATGNQGRDTEAFF.

The rearrangement joins TRBV29-1 to TRBJ2-2, with no clear D. Trimming cost V 4 bases and J 5 bases, with 8 bases left between them. Germline V gene lookup returns CDR1 SQVTM and CDR2 ANQGSEA. The CDR3 covers 12 residues. In DNA, the CDR3 is TGCAGCGTTGTTTCGTTAACCGGGGAGCTGTTTTTT. Translated: CSVVSLTGELFF.

About this clonotype: The junction shows a germline mismatch at one end, possibly a read error. The chain combines TRBV11-2 with TRBJ2-1; D unresolved. In germline, CDR1 is SGHAT, CDR2 FQNNGV. This CDR3 has 14 amino acids. CDR3 in amino acids: CAGSFAMSWDEQFF. The CDR3 nucleotides read TGTGCCGGCAGCTTTGCCATGTCGTGGGATGAGCAGTTCTTC.

The J gene is TRBJ2-1, the V gene TRBV12-3 or TRBV12-4, with TRBD2 matching 11 bases. V was pared by 6 bases and J by 0 bases, with 7 bases of the junction left unmatched. The length of the CDR3 is 17 residues. In DNA, the CDR3 is TGTGCCAGCAGGCCGGGACTAGCGGAGAGCTCCTACAATGAGCAGTTCTTC. This codes for CASRPGLAESSYNEQFF.

This clonotype was seen more than once but under ten times. The rearrangement links TRBV19 to TRBJ2-3; D gene uncertain. This CDR3 has 13 residues. V lost 3 bases, J lost 4 bases, and 8 bases lay in between. Germline loops: CDR1 LNHDA, CDR2 SQIVND (reference sequence). The CDR3 sequence is CASSILNPDTQYF. CDR3 sequence (DNA): TGTGCCAGTAGTATTCTTAACCCAGATACGCAGTATTTT.

Here the CDR3 reads CASSLWGSGNQPQHF. The CDR3 DNA reads as TGTGCCAGCAGCTTGTGGGGTTCCGGCAATCAGCCCCAGCATTTT. The rearrangement joins TRBV5-5 to TRBJ1-5, with D hard to call. The CDR3 totals 15 residues. CDR1 is SGHKS, CDR2 YYEKEE, per germline (reference sequence). Trimming removed 1 base from V and 2 bases from J, with 10 bases in between.

This clonotype was counted between two and nine times. This chain uses TRBV7-9 with TRBJ2-5, with D hard to call. V was shortened by 3 bases and J by 0 bases, with 14 bases between the two germline ends. The CDR3 has 16 amino acids. CDR1 is SEHNR, CDR2 FQNEAQ, per germline (reference sequence). In nucleotides, the CDR3 is TGTGCCAGCAGCTTGTCAGACCGTGGGTACCAAGAGACCCAGTACTTC. It translates to CASSLSDRGYQETQYF.

This clonotype has only a few counts. The gene calls are TRBV24-1 and TRBJ2-6; D remains ambiguous. The germline gives CDR1 KGHDR, CDR2 SFDVKD. This CDR3 spans 17 amino acids. V shed 1 base and J shed 0 bases, with 9 bases lying between them. The CDR3 region has the DNA TGTGCCACCAGTGATTTAGGGTCGGACTCTGGGGCCAACGTCCTGACTTTC. Its protein is CATSDLGSDSGANVLTF.

This clonotype was picked up many times. V gene TRBV20-1 combines with J gene TRBJ2-7, with D unresolved. Germline CDR1 reads DFQATT; CDR2 reads SNEGSKA (reference sequence). This CDR3 comprises 13 residues. Trimming stripped 0 bases from V and 0 bases from J, with 6 bases between. CDR3 in amino acids: CSARDRTSYEQYF. The DNA for the CDR3 is TGCAGTGCTAGAGATAGGACCTCCTACGAGCAGTACTTC.

This rearrangement joins TRBV15 to TRBJ2-1, with TRBD2 identical over 9 bases. Trimming cost V 0 bases and J 8 bases; bases outside gene matches: 11. Germline assignment: CDR1 LNHNV and CDR2 YYDKDF (reference sequence). The CDR3 sequence is 17 residues long. The CDR3 DNA reads as TGTGCCACCAGCAGAGATCTCGGGCGGGGGGGCTTCGATGAGCAGTTCTTC. Translation gives CATSRDLGRGGFDEQFF.